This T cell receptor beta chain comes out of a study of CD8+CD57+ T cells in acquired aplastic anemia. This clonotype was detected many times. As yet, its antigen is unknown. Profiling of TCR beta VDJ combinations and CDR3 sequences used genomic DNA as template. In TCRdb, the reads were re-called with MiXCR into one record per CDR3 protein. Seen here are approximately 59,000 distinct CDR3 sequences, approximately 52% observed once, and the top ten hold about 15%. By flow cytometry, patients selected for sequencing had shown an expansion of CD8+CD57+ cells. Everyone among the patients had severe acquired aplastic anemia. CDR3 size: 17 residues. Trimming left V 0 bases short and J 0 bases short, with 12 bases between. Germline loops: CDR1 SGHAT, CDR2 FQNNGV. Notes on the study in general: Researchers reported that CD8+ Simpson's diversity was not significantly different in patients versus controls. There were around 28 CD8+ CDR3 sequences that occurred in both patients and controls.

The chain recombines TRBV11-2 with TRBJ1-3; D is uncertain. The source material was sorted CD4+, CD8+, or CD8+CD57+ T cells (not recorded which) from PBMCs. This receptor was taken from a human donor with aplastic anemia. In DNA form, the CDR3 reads TGTGCCAGCAGCTTAGATCCGAGGCCGGTCTCTGGAAACACCATATATTTT. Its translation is CASSLDPRPVSGNTIYF.